This TCR beta chain derives from a study of CXCR3-negative and CXCR3-positive naive CD8 T cells. Study-level results: CD5 surface expression was similar among naive subsets, and TCR strength was estimated by inference from TRB CDR3 properties. Compared with CXCR3-negative naive cells, CXCR3-positive naive cells showed more hydrophobic TRB CDR3s. With respect to TRBV-TRBJ usage, naive CXCR3-negative and CXCR3-positive cells were similar; memory differed.

The libraries of TRB cDNA were prepared using 5' RACE with UMI labels. TCRdb re-called the 5' RACE reads; every CDR3 protein appears as one record, without DNA. The sample totals tens of thousands of distinct CDR3 sequences. With regard to this clonotype: As yet, its antigen is unknown.

Sorts that each held 250,000 to 300,000 cells were run in triplicate for every CD8+ T cell subset. The CDR3 consists of 13 residues. Germline values: CDR1 SEHNR, CDR2 FQNEAQ (reference sequence). Material: naive CXCR3- CD8+ T cells from blood. Subset specified: CD45RO-CCR7+CD27+CD95- naive CD8+ T cells lacking CXCR3 (TNR3-). This TCR derives from a human donor in good health. Some clones in this sample may be carry-over from other donors' samples. The V and J genes are TRBV7-9 and TRBJ2-1; TCRdb picks TRBD2, but there is no DNA to check that call. CDR3 residues: CASSQGLPPEQFF.